The 6 T cell receptor beta chains in this list originate from one sample, sequenced in a study of T cell changes during pregnancy in multiple sclerosis. Assay: immunoSEQ multiplex PCR; the TCRdb copy retains only in-frame clones and omits some. Among 70,000 to 95,000 clones, about 93% were seen once, and the ten largest hold around 1.7%. The source material was peripheral blood, sampled after pregnancy. These TCRs come from a female donor in good health, enrolled as a control in a pregnancy study.

This rearrangement joins TRBV9 to TRBJ2-1, with 12 bases lining up with TRBD2. CDR1 is SGDLS and CDR2 is YYNGEE in the germline V gene. With 1 base clipped from V and 9 bases from J, the junction kept 5 bases outside the gene matches. CDR3 length: 15 residues. The CDR3 loop reads CASSVTTSGSFEQFF. The CDR3 DNA sequence: TGTGCCAGCAGCGTAACGACTAGCGGGAGTTTTGAGCAGTTCTTC.

There are a few counts of this clone. The CDR3, as DNA: TGTGCCAGCAGTGCCGGGTTAGTGGCCAAAAACATTCAGTACTTC. Protein product: CASSAGLVAKNIQYF. The V gene is TRBV6-1, the J gene TRBJ2-4; D remains unclear. CDR3 length: 15 amino acids. The germline gives CDR1 MNHNS, CDR2 SASEGT. The V gene lost 4 bases and the J gene lost 1 base, with 11 bases spanning the gap.

The chain combines TRBV28 with TRBJ2-7, with TRBD1 identical over 8 bases. Germline V lookup: CDR1 MDHEN, CDR2 SYDVKM. The CDR3 is 16 amino acids. The ends lost 8 bases at V and 2 bases at J; junction bases unmatched: 14. This chain's CDR3 is CASASPGQDFAYEQYF. The DNA for the CDR3 is TGTGCCAGCGCCTCTCCGGGACAGGATTTCGCCTACGAGCAGTACTTC.

The chain links TRBV10-3 to TRBJ2-7, with TRBD2 matching 10 bases. J was trimmed by 5 bases and V by 3 bases; bases with no gene match: 19. Germline assignment: CDR1 ENHRY and CDR2 SYGVKD. This CDR3 comprises 19 residues. The CDR3 sequence: CAISEALGEREGQGDEQYF. CDR3 DNA sequence: TGTGCCATCAGTGAAGCTTTAGGGGAGCGGGAGGGCCAAGGGGACGAGCAGTACTTC.

CDR3 nucleotides: TGCGCCAGCAGCTCGGGACAGGGGATCGTTGGAAACACCATATATTTT. Protein product: CASSSGQGIVGNTIYF. The chain combines TRBV4-1 with TRBJ1-3, with TRBD1 identical over 10 bases. CDR1 is MGHRA, CDR2 YSYEKL, per germline. The CDR3 loop spans 16 amino acids. The ends lost 5 bases at V and 3 bases at J; junction bases unmatched: 7.

The chain recombines TRBV7-9 with TRBJ2-3; D gene uncertain. CDR1 and CDR2 (germline): SEHNR, FQNEAQ (reference sequence). The CDR3 runs to 13 residues. V was trimmed by 5 bases and J by 4 bases, leaving 10 bases between them. CDR3 nucleotide sequence: TGTGCCAGCAGCCTTTTCTCGGCAGATACGCAGTATTTT. Protein sequence: CASSLFSADTQYF. The entire variable domain, with the rest obtained from reference TRBV7-9 and TRBJ2-3, is as follows: DTGVSQNPRHKITKRGQNVTFRCDPISEHNRLYWYRQTLGQGPEFLTYFQNEAQLEKSRLLSDRFSAERPKGSFSTLEIQRTEQGDSAMYLCASSLFSADTQYFGPGTRLTVL.